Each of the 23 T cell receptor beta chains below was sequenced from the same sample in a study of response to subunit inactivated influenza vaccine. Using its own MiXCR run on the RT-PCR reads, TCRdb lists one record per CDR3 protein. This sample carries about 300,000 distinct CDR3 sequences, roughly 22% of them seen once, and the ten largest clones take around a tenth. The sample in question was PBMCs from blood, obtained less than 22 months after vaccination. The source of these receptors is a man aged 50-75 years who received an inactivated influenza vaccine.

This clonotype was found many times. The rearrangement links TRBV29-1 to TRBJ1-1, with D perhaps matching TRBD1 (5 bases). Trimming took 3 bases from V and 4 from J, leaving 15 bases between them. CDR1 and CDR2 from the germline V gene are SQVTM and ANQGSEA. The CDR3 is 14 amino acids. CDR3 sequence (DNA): TGCAGCGTTGATCAATCGGGGGGGAGCACTGAAGCTTTCTTT. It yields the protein CSVDQSGGSTEAFF. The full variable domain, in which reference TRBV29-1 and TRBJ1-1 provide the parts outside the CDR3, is SAVISQKPSRDICQRGTSLTIQCQVDSQVTMMFWYRQQPGQSLTLIATANQGSEATYESGFVIDKFPISRPNLTFSTLTVSNMSPEDSSIYLCSVDQSGGSTEAFFGQGTRLTVV.

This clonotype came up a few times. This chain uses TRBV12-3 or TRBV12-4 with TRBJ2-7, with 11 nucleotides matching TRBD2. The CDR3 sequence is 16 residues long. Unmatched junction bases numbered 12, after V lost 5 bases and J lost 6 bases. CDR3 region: CASSPLGTSGSGEQYF. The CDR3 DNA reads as TGTGCCAGCAGTCCCCTTGGGACTAGCGGTTCGGGCGAGCAGTACTTC.

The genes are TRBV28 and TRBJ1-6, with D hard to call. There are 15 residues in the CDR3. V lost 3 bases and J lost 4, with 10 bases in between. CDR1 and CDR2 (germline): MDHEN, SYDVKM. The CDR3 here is CASSFGGIYNSPLHF. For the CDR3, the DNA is TGTGCCAGCAGTTTCGGTGGGATTTATAATTCACCCCTCCACTTT.

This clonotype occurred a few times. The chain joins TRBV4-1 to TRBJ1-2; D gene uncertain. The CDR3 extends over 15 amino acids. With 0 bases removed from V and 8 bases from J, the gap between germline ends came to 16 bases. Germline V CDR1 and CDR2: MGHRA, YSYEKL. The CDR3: CASSQDQNPSSGYTF. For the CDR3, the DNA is TGCGCCAGCAGCCAAGATCAAAACCCGAGTAGCGGCTACACCTTC.

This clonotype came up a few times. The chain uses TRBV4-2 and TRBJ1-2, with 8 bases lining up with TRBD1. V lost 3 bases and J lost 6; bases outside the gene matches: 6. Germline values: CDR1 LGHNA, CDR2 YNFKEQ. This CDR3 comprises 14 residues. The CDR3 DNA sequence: TGTGCCAGCAGCCACCCCGGACAGGGAGATGGCTACACCTTC. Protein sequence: CASSHPGQGDGYTF.

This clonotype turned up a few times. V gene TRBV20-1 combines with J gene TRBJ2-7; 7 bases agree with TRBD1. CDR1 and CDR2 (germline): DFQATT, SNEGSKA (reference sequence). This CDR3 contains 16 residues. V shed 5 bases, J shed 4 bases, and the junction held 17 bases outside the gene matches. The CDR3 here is CSAPVDRVRGLYEQYF. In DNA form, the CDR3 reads TGCAGTGCTCCGGTAGACAGGGTTCGGGGATTATACGAGCAGTACTTC.

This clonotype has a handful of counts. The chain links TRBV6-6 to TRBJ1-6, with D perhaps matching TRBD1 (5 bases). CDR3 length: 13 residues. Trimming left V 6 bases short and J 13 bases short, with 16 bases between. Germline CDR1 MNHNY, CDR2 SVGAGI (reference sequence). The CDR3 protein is CASSSTGGVPLHF. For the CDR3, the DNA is TGTGCCAGCAGCTCAACAGGTGGGGTCCCCCTCCACTTT.

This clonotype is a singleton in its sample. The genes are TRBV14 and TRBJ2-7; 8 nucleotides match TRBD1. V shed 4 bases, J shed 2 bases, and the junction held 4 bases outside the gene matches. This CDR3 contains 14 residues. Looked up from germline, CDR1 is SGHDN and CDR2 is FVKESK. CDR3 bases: TGTGCCAGCAGCCCGACAGGGGCCCCCTACGAGCAGTACTTC. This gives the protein CASSPTGAPYEQYF. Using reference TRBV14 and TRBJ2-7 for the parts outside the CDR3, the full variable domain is EAGVTQFPSHSVIEKGQTVTLRCDPISGHDNLYWYRRVMGKEIKFLLHFVKESKQDESGMPNNRFLAERTGGTYSTLKVQPAELEDSGVYFCASSPTGAPYEQYFGPGTRLTVT.

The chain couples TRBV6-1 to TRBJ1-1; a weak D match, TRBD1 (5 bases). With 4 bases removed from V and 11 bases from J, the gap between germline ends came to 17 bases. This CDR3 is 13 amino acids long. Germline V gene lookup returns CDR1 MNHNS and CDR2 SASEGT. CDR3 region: CASSVFSGGDAFF. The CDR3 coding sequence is TGTGCCAGCAGTGTCTTTTCCGGGGGTGACGCTTTCTTT.

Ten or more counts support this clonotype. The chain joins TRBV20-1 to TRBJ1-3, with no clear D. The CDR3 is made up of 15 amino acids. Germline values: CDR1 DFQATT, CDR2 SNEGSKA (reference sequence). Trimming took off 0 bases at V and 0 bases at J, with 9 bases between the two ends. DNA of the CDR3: TGCAGTGCTAGAGATAGGCAGGTCTCTGGAAACACCATATATTTT. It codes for CSARDRQVSGNTIYF.

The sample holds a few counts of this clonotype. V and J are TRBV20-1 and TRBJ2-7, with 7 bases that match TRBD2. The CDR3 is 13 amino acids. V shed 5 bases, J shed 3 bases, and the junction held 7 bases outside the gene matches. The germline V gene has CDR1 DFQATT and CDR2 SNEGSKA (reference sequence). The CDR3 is CSAEGGSVYEQYF. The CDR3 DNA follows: TGCAGTGCTGAAGGCGGGAGCGTCTACGAGCAGTACTTC.

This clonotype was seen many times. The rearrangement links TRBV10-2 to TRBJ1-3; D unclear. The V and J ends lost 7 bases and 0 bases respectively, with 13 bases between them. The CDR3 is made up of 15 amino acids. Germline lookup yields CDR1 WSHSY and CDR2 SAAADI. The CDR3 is CASKAGPRSGNTIYF. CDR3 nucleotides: TGCGCCAGCAAGGCCGGGCCTCGCTCTGGAAACACCATATATTTT.

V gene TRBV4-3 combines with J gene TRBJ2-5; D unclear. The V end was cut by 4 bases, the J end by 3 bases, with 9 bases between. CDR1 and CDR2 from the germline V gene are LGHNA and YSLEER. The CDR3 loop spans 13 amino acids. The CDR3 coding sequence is TGCGCCAGCAGCCGATCGGCAGAAGAGACCCAGTACTTC. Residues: CASSRSAEETQYF.

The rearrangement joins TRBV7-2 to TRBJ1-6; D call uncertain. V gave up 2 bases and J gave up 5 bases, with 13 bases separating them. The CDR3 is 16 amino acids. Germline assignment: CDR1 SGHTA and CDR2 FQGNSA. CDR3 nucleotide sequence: TGTGCCAGCAGCTTAAGAGGACGGGTCAATAATTCACCCCTCCACTTT. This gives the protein CASSLRGRVNNSPLHF.

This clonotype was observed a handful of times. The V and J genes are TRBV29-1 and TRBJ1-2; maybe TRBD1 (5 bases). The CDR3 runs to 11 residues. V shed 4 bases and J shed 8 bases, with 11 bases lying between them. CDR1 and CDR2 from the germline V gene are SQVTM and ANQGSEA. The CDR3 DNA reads TGCAGCGTTGTGGGGGGGGGAGGCTACACCTTC. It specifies CSVVGGGGYTF. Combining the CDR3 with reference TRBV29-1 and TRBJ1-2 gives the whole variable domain SAVISQKPSRDICQRGTSLTIQCQVDSQVTMMFWYRQQPGQSLTLIATANQGSEATYESGFVIDKFPISRPNLTFSTLTVSNMSPEDSSIYLCSVVGGGGYTFGSGTRLTVV.

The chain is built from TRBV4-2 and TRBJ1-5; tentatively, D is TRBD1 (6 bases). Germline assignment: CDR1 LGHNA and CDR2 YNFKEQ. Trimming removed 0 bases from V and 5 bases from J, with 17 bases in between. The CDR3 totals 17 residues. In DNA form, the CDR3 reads TGTGCCAGCAGCCAAGACTTCAGGGGCCCGTTGCATCAGCCCCAGCATTTT. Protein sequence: CASSQDFRGPLHQPQHF.

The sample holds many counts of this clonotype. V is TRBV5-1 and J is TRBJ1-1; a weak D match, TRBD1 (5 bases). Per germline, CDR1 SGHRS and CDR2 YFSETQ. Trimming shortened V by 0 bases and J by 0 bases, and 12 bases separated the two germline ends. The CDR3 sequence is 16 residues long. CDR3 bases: TGCGCCAGCAGCTTGGAGAGGGGCCGAATGAACACTGAAGCTTTCTTT. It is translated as CASSLERGRMNTEAFF.

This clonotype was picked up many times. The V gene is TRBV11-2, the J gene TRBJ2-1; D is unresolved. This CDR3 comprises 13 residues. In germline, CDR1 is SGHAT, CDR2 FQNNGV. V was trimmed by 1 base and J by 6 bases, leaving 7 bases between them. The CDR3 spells CASSLVLFNEQFF. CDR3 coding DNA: TGTGCCAGCAGCTTAGTTCTTTTCAATGAGCAGTTCTTC.

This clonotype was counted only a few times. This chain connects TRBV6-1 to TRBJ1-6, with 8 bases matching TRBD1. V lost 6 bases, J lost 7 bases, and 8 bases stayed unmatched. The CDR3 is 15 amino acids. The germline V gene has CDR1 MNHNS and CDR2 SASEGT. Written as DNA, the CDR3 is TGTGCCAGCAGGACCGACAGGGGAGGCAATTCACCCCTCCACTTT. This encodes CASRTDRGGNSPLHF.

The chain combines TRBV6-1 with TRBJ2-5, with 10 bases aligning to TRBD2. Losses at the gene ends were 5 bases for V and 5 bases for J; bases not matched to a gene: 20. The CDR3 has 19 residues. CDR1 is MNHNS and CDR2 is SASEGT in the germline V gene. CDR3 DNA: TGTGCCAGCAGTCCCCTGGGGCTAGCGGGAGTCTTGGCTGGGGAGACCCAGTACTTC. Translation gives CASSPLGLAGVLAGETQYF.

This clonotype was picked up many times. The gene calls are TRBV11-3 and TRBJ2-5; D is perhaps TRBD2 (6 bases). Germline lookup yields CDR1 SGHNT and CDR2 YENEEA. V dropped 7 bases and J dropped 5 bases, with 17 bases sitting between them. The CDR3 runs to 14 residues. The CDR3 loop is CASKSTGEGETQYF. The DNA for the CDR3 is TGTGCCAGCAAGTCGACGGGAGAAGGGGAGACCCAGTACTTC.

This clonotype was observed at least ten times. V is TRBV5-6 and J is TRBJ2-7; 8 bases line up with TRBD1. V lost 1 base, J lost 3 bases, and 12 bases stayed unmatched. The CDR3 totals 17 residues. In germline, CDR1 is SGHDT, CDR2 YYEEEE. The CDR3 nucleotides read TGTGCCAGCAGCTTGCCGGTTGGACAGGGTAATCTCTACGAGCAGTACTTC. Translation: CASSLPVGQGNLYEQYF.

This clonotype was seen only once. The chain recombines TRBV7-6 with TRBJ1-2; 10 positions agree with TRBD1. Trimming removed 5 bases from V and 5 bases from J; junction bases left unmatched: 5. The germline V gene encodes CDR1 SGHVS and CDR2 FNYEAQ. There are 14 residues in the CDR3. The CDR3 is CASSETGGYYGYTF. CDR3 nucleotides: TGTGCCAGCAGCGAGACAGGGGGCTATTATGGCTACACCTTC.